The rows below give T cell receptor beta chains drawn from one sample of a study of blood T cell repertoires in COVID-19. The method was immunoSEQ multiplex PCR; TCRdb's version includes in-frame clones alone and lacks a portion of them. The sample lists about 210,000 clones, approximately 80% occurring once. Material: peripheral blood. The receptor set was obtained from an elderly woman with COVID-19, enrolled during active disease. CDR3s include the opening cysteine and the closing phenylalanine or tryptophan. D genes are given only for firm matches. Size tells how often a clone was seen (once, few, many) or the class of an expanded clone, and some rows leave it out.

len,abundance,v_gene,d_gene,j_gene,CDR3nt,CDR3aa
14,-,TRBV7-9,-,TRBJ1-2,TGTGCCAGCAGCCACCCAATACTTATATATGGCTACACCTTC,CASSHPILIYGYTF
17,-,TRBV4-1,-,TRBJ1-1,TGCGCCAGCAGCCAAGTCCGGGCGGACTCCCAGAACACTGAAGCTTTCTTT,CASSQVRADSQNTEAFF
15,-,TRBV5-1,-,TRBJ2-7,TGCGCCAGCAGGCCCGGGACTCCCTCAACCTACGAGCAGTACTTC,CASRPGTPSTYEQYF
14,-,TRBV19,-,TRBJ1-5,TGTGCCAGTAGTAAGGAGGGAAGCAATCAGCCCCAGCATTTT,CASSKEGSNQPQHF
16,-,TRBV6-4,-,TRBJ1-5,TGTGCCAGCGCGGGGATCCACCTCCGGGGCAATCAGCCCCAGCATTTT,CASAGIHLRGNQPQHF
15,-,TRBV5-1,-,TRBJ2-3,TGCGCCAGCAGCTCGGGGGACAGAGATGGAGATACGCAGTATTTT,CASSSGDRDGDTQYF
15,-,TRBV3-1/TRBV3-2,-,TRBJ1-1,TGTGCCAGCAGCCATCCTCTAGAAATGAACACTGAAGCTTTCTTT,CASSHPLEMNTEAFF
13,-,TRBV5-1,TRBD1,TRBJ2-7,TGCGCCAGCAGCGGGGGACAGGGGGAACGGCAGTACTTC,CASSGGQGERQYF
14,-,TRBV7-9,TRBD1,TRBJ2-7,TGTGCCAGCAGCCCTCGGACAGGGCGCTACGAGCAGTACTTC,CASSPRTGRYEQYF
14,-,TRBV18,-,TRBJ1-2,TGTGCCAGCTCACCATCGTCAACTGGACAAGGCTACACCTTC,CASSPSSTGQGYTF
15,-,TRBV9,TRBD1,TRBJ1-4,TGTGCCAGCAGCCCAGAGGGACAGCGAGGTGAAAAACTGTTTTTT,CASSPEGQRGEKLFF
14,-,TRBV9,-,TRBJ2-5,TGTGCCAGCAGCCGCGAAAGGGGACAAGAGACCCAGTACTTC,CASSRERGQETQYF
13,-,TRBV5-5,TRBD1,TRBJ1-2,TGTGCCAGCAGGGTTCAGGGGGCATATGGCTACACCTTC,CASRVQGAYGYTF
14,-,TRBV2,-,TRBJ2-1,TGTGCCAGCAGTAGTTTACTCCCATCCGATGAGCAGTTCTTC,CASSSLLPSDEQFF
18,once,TRBV27,TRBD2,TRBJ2-7,TGTGCCAGCAGTTTTAGTAGACTAGCGGGGAGGGGGGACTACGAGCAGTACTTC,CASSFSRLAGRGDYEQYF
12,-,TRBV19,-,TRBJ1-2,TGTGCCACCCAGGTCGGTTACTATGGCTACACCTTC,CATQVGYYGYTF
18,once,TRBV5-4,TRBD2,TRBJ2-5,TGTGCCAGCAGCTCGGCTGCGGCTAGCGGGAGGGCACGGGAGACCCAGTACTTC,CASSSAAASGRARETQYF
15,-,TRBV2,-,TRBJ2-3,TGTGCCAGCAGTGAGGCGCGGTCCGGAGGGGATACGCAGTATTTT,CASSEARSGGDTQYF
15,-,TRBV23-1,-,TRBJ1-2,TGCGCCAGGAGGCTCCAGAAACACCCAGATGTGGGCTACACCTTC,CARRLQKHPDVGYTF
14,-,TRBV19,-,TRBJ1-4,TGTGCCAGTAGTATCCCCCCCAGAACGGAAAAACTGTTTTTT,CASSIPPRTEKLFF
13,few,TRBV28,TRBD1,TRBJ2-1,TGTGCCAGCACCCTACAGGGGACGAATGAGCAGTTCTTC,CASTLQGTNEQFF
15,-,TRBV28,-,TRBJ2-1,TGTGCCAGCAGCAAAAGCATGAGCTCCTACAATGAGCAGTTCTTC,CASSKSMSSYNEQFF
16,-,TRBV28,TRBD2,TRBJ2-1,TGTGCCAGCAGTTCCTCCGGGACTAGCGTGTACAATGAGCAGTTCTTC,CASSSSGTSVYNEQFF
13,-,TRBV18,-,TRBJ1-1,TGTGCCAGCGGGCCCAGGGGAAGCACTGAAGCTTTCTTT,CASGPRGSTEAFF
14,-,TRBV20-1,TRBD2,TRBJ2-1,TGCAGTGCTAGTGACGGGGAGGGCCGCAATGAGCAGTTCTTC,CSASDGEGRNEQFF
15,-,TRBV7-3,-,TRBJ2-1,TGTGCCAGCAGCTTAAGTCCGGTCTCCTACAATGAGCAGTTCTTC,CASSLSPVSYNEQFF
15,-,TRBV18,TRBD1,TRBJ2-7,TGTGCCAGCTCACCACCCCAGGGACAGGGGAACGAGCAGTACTTC,CASSPPQGQGNEQYF
13,-,TRBV6-5,TRBD2,TRBJ2-2,TGTGCCATCAAGCGGGACTCCGATAGGGAGCTGTTTTTT,CAIKRDSDRELFF
16,-,TRBV9,TRBD2,TRBJ2-4,TGTGCCAGCAGCGTAGCTACAGGGACTAGTGGAGACATTCAGTACTTC,CASSVATGTSGDIQYF
13,-,TRBV6-5,TRBD1,TRBJ1-6,TGTGCCAGCTGGGGACAGGGTCAATCACCCCTCCACTTT,CASWGQGQSPLHF
16,-,TRBV5-1,TRBD2,TRBJ2-1,TGCGCCAGCAGCTCGAATCCGGGGGGTAACTACAATGAGCAGTTCTTC,CASSSNPGGNYNEQFF
15,-,TRBV23-1,-,TRBJ2-1,TGCGCCAGCAGCAAAAACAGGGTCTCCTACAATGAGCAGTTCTTC,CASSKNRVSYNEQFF
15,-,TRBV10-1,TRBD1,TRBJ1-5,TGCGCCAGCAGTGACTCGGACAGGGGCAATCAGCCCCAGCATTTT,CASSDSDRGNQPQHF
15,few,TRBV6-5,TRBD1,TRBJ1-2,TGTGCCAGCAGCATCTCTCTCGGACAGGGGGATGGCTACACCTTC,CASSISLGQGDGYTF
16,-,TRBV5-4,TRBD2,TRBJ2-3,TGTGCCAGCAGCTTTCCGACTAGCGGGAGAACAGATACGCAGTATTTT,CASSFPTSGRTDTQYF
14,-,TRBV9,TRBD1,TRBJ1-1,TGTGCCAGCAGCGCGACAGGGTTGAACACTGAAGCTTTCTTT,CASSATGLNTEAFF
14,-,TRBV10-1,-,TRBJ2-7,TGCGCCAGCAGTGAGTCCGAAGCCGTCTACGAGCAGTACTTC,CASSESEAVYEQYF
16,-,TRBV2,TRBD2,TRBJ2-3,TGTGCCAGCACCCCACGGGCCCTAGCGGGGGGCTATACGCAGTATTTT,CASTPRALAGGYTQYF
14,-,TRBV3-1/TRBV3-2,-,TRBJ1-3,TGTGCCAGCAGCCCAACAGGGCTAGGAAACACCATATATTTT,CASSPTGLGNTIYF
13,few,TRBV19,TRBD1,TRBJ1-2,TGTGCCAGTACGACGGACAGGACCTATGGCTACACCTTC,CASTTDRTYGYTF
13,-,TRBV7-9,-,TRBJ1-4,TGTGCCAGCAGCTTAGGAGGGAATGAAAAACTGTTTTTT,CASSLGGNEKLFF
14,-,TRBV6-5,-,TRBJ2-7,TGTGCCAGCAGTTCGATGAGGGAAACCTACGAGCAGTACTTC,CASSSMRETYEQYF
19,-,TRBV12-5,TRBD1,TRBJ1-5,TGTGCTAGTGGTTTCCAACGTGGGACAGGGTATGTTAGCAATCAGCCCCAGCATTTT,CASGFQRGTGYVSNQPQHF
14,-,TRBV10-3,TRBD1,TRBJ1-1,TGTGCCATCACGGGACAGCTAGGGGACACTGAAGCTTTCTTT,CAITGQLGDTEAFF
11,-,TRBV3-1/TRBV3-2,-,TRBJ1-1,TGTGCCAGCGGGCTGAACACTGAAGCTTTCTTT,CASGLNTEAFF
16,-,TRBV2,TRBD2,TRBJ2-3,TGTGCCAGCAGTGAATACGGCGGGGGGGCCACAGATACGCAGTATTTT,CASSEYGGGATDTQYF
16,-,TRBV18,TRBD1,TRBJ1-3,TGTGCCAGCTCACCACCGGGACAGGCCTCTGGAAACACCATATATTTT,CASSPPGQASGNTIYF
15,-,TRBV19,-,TRBJ2-1,TGTGCCAGTACCCCCGGGGTCCAGTGGGACAATGAGCAGTTCTTC,CASTPGVQWDNEQFF
14,-,TRBV9,-,TRBJ2-1,TGTGCCAGCAGCGCCTCGGGGTACTACAATGAGCAGTTCTTC,CASSASGYYNEQFF
14,-,TRBV18,TRBD1,TRBJ2-7,TGTGCCAGCTCACCCCGGACAGGGCCTGACGAGCAGTACTTC,CASSPRTGPDEQYF
16,-,TRBV18,TRBD1,TRBJ1-5,TGTGCCAGTTCCGAGGGGGCAGCGTATAGCAATCAGCCCCAGCATTTT,CASSEGAAYSNQPQHF
14,once,TRBV13,-,TRBJ2-5,TGTGCCAGCAGCCGCCGGGATAACATGAAGACCCAGTACTTC,CASSRRDNMKTQYF
16,-,TRBV12-5,TRBD1,TRBJ2-3,TGTGCTAGTGGTTTGCCAGGACAGGTAGGGACAGATACGCAGTATTTT,CASGLPGQVGTDTQYF
13,-,TRBV19,TRBD1,TRBJ1-5,TGTGCCAGTGGCGGGACAGGCAATCAGCCCCAGCATTTT,CASGGTGNQPQHF
15,-,TRBV10-1,TRBD2,TRBJ2-5,TGCGCCAGCAGGGGCGTCGCGGGGGGTAAGGAGACCCAGTACTTC,CASRGVAGGKETQYF
13,-,TRBV29-1,TRBD1,TRBJ1-2,TGCAGCGTTGTGACAGGGGCCTCCCGTGGCTACACCTTC,CSVVTGASRGYTF
14,-,TRBV9,-,TRBJ1-2,TGTGCCAGCAGCGTAGTGGACAGTGTCGATGGCTACACCTTC,CASSVVDSVDGYTF